The 31 T cell receptor beta chains presented below share a single source sample, sequenced in a study of T cell responses to AZD1222 COVID-19 vaccine. Generated by immunoSEQ multiplex PCR, the TCRdb table keeps only in-frame clones and is missing some. The data show approximately 140,000 clones, roughly 92% seen once. This specimen consisted of peripheral blood, obtained 28 days after the second AZD1222 dose. All receptors derive from an adult who received the AZD1222 COVID-19 vaccine.

This CDR3 is CASGHPSGNTIYF. The DNA of the CDR3 is TGTGCCAGCGGACATCCCTCTGGAAACACCATATATTTT. This chain uses TRBV27 with TRBJ1-3; tentatively, D is TRBD1 (5 bases). Trimming took off 8 bases at V and 0 bases at J, with 8 bases between the two ends. The V gene's germline CDR1 is MNHEY and CDR2 SMNVEV (reference sequence). The CDR3 runs 13 residues.

The chain has TRBV4-1 and TRBJ1-4, with TRBD1 as a possible D gene (5 bases). Germline CDR1 is MGHRA and CDR2 is YSYEKL. V was shortened by 1 base and J by 0 bases, with 24 bases between the two germline ends. The CDR3 length is 21 residues. The CDR3 protein is CASSQVHLTGTSVATNEKLFF. In nucleotides, the CDR3 is TGCGCCAGCAGCCAAGTTCATCTTACCGGGACTTCCGTCGCAACTAATGAAAAACTGTTTTTT.

CDR3 in amino acids: CASSRAPGTEAFF. The CDR3 bases are TGCGCCAGCTCGAGGGCCCCGGGCACTGAAGCTTTCTTT. The rearrangement uses TRBV10-2 and TRBJ1-1, with D uncertain. V lost 8 bases to trimming and J lost 4 bases, with 14 bases between them. The CDR3 is made up of 13 amino acids. Germline CDR1 is WSHSY and CDR2 is SAAADI.

This clone turned up a few times. This chain links TRBV3-1 (or the pseudogene TRBV3-2) with TRBJ1-1, with 9 bases aligning to TRBD1. This CDR3 has 15 amino acids. Germline CDR1 is LGHDT and CDR2 is YNNKEL (reference sequence). The V segment lost 2 bases and the J segment 2 bases; nucleotides outside the gene matches: 3. CDR3 loop: CASSQTGGTNTEAFF. As DNA, the CDR3 is TGTGCCAGCAGCCAAACAGGGGGCACCAACACTGAAGCTTTCTTT.

The chain combines TRBV19 with TRBJ1-4, with D unresolved. CDR1 LNHDA and CDR2 SQIVND come from the germline V gene (reference sequence). The CDR3 has 13 amino acids. V lost 7 bases, J lost 3 bases, and 9 bases lay in between. The CDR3 sequence is CASMRAPNEKLFF. CDR3 in DNA: TGTGCCAGTATGAGGGCTCCTAATGAAAAACTGTTTTTT. The full variable domain, its missing parts supplied by reference TRBV19 and TRBJ1-4, is DGGITQSPKYLFRKEGQNVTLSCEQNLNHDAMYWYRQDPGQGLRLIYYSQIVNDFQKGDIAEGYSVSREKKESFPLTVTSAQKNPTAFYLCASMRAPNEKLFFGSGTQLSVL.

The chain links TRBV12-3 or TRBV12-4 to TRBJ1-4; D not certain. V gave up 5 bases and J gave up 0 bases, with 4 bases separating them. This CDR3 spans 13 amino acids. The DNA of the CDR3 is TGTGCCAGCAGTCCAACAACTAATGAAAAACTGTTTTTT. Translated, it gives CASSPTTNEKLFF.

The CDR3 DNA follows: TGTGCCATCCCAGAGAGCAACGGGGTACAAGAGACCCAGTACTTC. Translated: CAIPESNGVQETQYF. This chain uses TRBV10-3 with TRBJ2-5; maybe TRBD2 (5 bases). This CDR3 has 15 residues. The germline V gene has CDR1 ENHRY and CDR2 SYGVKD. Trimming cost V 8 bases and J 2 bases, with 18 bases left between them.

This chain joins TRBV3-1 (or the pseudogene TRBV3-2) and TRBJ1-2; D uncertain. The CDR3 has 15 residues. Trimming cost V 1 base and J 2 bases, with 11 bases left between them. Germline CDR1 is LGHDT and CDR2 is YNNKEL (reference sequence). In DNA form, the CDR3 reads TGTGCCAGCAGCCAAGTTAGCCAACTGAACTATGGCTACACCTTC. Translated: CASSQVSQLNYGYTF.

The V and J genes are TRBV19 and TRBJ1-2; 9 bases agree with TRBD1. V dropped 5 bases and J dropped 4; count of bases not matched to a gene: 8. This CDR3 contains 15 residues. Germline V gene data show CDR1 as LNHDA and CDR2 as SQIVND (reference sequence). CDR3 residues: CASSVQTGGSYGYTF. CDR3 nucleotide sequence: TGTGCCAGTAGTGTCCAGACAGGGGGAAGCTATGGCTACACCTTC.

This chain joins TRBV18 and TRBJ2-2; the D gene is possibly TRBD2 (5 bases). The CDR3 contains 14 residues. The germline V gene encodes CDR1 KGHSH and CDR2 LQKENI. The germline V and J ends were trimmed by 7 bases and 3 bases, with 12 bases remaining between them. The CDR3 region is CASFSQEDTGELFF. CDR3 nucleotide sequence: TGTGCCAGCTTTTCGCAGGAGGACACCGGGGAGCTGTTTTTT.

CDR3 DNA: TGCGCCAGCAGCCTCTCGGGGAATGAGCAGTTCTTC. Translating it yields CASSLSGNEQFF. V and J are TRBV5-1 and TRBJ2-1, with D possibly matching TRBD2 (5 bases). Germline CDR1 reads SGHRS; CDR2 reads YFSETQ. The CDR3 consists of 12 residues. V lost 4 bases and J lost 7, with 9 bases in between.

V and J are TRBV11-2 and TRBJ1-1; no firm D call. CDR1 is SGHAT and CDR2 is FQNNGV in the germline V gene. V was clipped by 4 bases and J by 4 bases, with 13 bases between them. The CDR3 length is 14 residues. This chain's CDR3 is CASSSLLLGTEAFF. The CDR3 region has the DNA TGTGCCAGCAGCTCGCTGTTGTTGGGCACTGAAGCTTTCTTT.

The chain carries TRBV6-5 and TRBJ2-3; perhaps TRBD2 as D (6 bases). Trimming took 7 bases from V and 3 from J, leaving 14 bases between them. CDR1 is MNHEY and CDR2 is SVGAGI in the germline V gene. The CDR3 extends over 14 amino acids. DNA for the CDR3: TGTGCCAGCAAACGGGACGGGGGAACAGATACGCAGTATTTT. This encodes CASKRDGGTDTQYF.

The chain links TRBV7-9 to TRBJ1-2; D gene ambiguous. CDR1 is SEHNR, CDR2 FQNEAQ, per germline (reference sequence). The ends were cut back, 0 bases at V and 4 bases at J, with 3 bases in the middle. CDR3 size: 12 residues. The CDR3 sequence: CASSLAGYGYTF. CDR3 bases: TGTGCCAGCAGCTTAGCAGGCTATGGCTACACCTTC.

The chain links TRBV29-1 to TRBJ1-2, with D perhaps TRBD1 (5 bases). Trimming took off 0 bases at V and 0 bases at J, with 14 bases between the two ends. Germline CDR1 and CDR2: SQVTM and ANQGSEA. This CDR3 is 16 amino acids long. Here the CDR3 DNA reads TGCAGCGTTGAAGAGGGGGTGCTAGTGGCTAACTATGGCTACACCTTC. Translating it yields CSVEEGVLVANYGYTF.

The V call is TRBV28, the J call TRBJ1-1; TRBD1 is a possible D gene (6 bases). CDR1 is MDHEN and CDR2 is SYDVKM in the germline V gene. This CDR3 contains 13 residues. Between the trimmed V and J ends, which lost 6 bases and 5 bases, there was a span of 13 bases. The CDR3 DNA follows: TGTGCCAGCAGAAAGGGGGGTCGGACTGAAGCTTTCTTT. Translated: CASRKGGRTEAFF.

Points on this clone: Relative to the germline gene, one junction end is altered; a read error may explain this. CDR3 DNA sequence: TGTGCTAGCAGCTTAGGGCCGTTCCGCGGGGGGAGCACAGATACGCAGTATTTT. Amino acid sequence: CASSLGPFRGGSTDTQYF. This chain connects TRBV7-7 to TRBJ2-3; 8 positions match TRBD2. This CDR3 has 18 amino acids. CDR1 and CDR2 (germline): SSHAT, FNYEAQ (reference sequence).

The chain couples TRBV6-4 to TRBJ1-5, with D unclear. Germline values: CDR1 MRHNA, CDR2 SNTAGT. The CDR3 runs to 17 residues. V lost 3 bases to trimming and J lost 2 bases, with 17 bases between them. CDR3 residues: CASSEVDGKGGNQPQHF. The CDR3 DNA sequence: TGTGCCAGCAGTGAGGTGGATGGAAAGGGCGGCAATCAGCCCCAGCATTTT.

The V gene is TRBV18, the J gene TRBJ1-4, with D possibly being TRBD1 (5 bases). Germline-derived CDR1 and CDR2 are KGHSH and LQKENI. Deletions cut 5 bases from V and 0 bases from J, with 10 bases between. The CDR3 loop spans 15 amino acids. The chain's CDR3 is CASSRTPATNEKLFF. The CDR3 DNA sequence: TGTGCCAGCTCAAGGACACCCGCAACTAATGAAAAACTGTTTTTT.

This clone was observed once. The CDR3, as DNA: TGTGCTAGTGGTCGGCCAGGGAGCTCCTATAATTCACCCCTCCACTTT. The encoded protein is CASGRPGSSYNSPLHF. The rearrangement joins TRBV12-5 to TRBJ1-6, with D possibly TRBD1 on 5 matching bases. This CDR3 has 16 residues. In germline, CDR1 is LGHNT, CDR2 FRNRAP. Trimming left V 5 bases short and J 0 bases short, with 11 bases between.

In this sample, this clone turned up a few times. The V gene is TRBV2, the J gene TRBJ1-1; weak D call: TRBD1 (5 bases). Per germline, CDR1 SNHLY and CDR2 FYNNEI. The CDR3 runs 16 residues. Deletions cut 2 bases from V and 4 bases from J, with 17 bases between. The CDR3: CASSERSGRGGTEAFF. CDR3 DNA sequence: TGTGCCAGCAGTGAAAGGTCAGGGAGGGGTGGCACTGAAGCTTTCTTT.

V is TRBV10-1 and J is TRBJ2-7; D is tentatively TRBD1 or TRBD2 (5 bases each). Per the germline V gene, CDR1 is WNHNN and CDR2 is SYGVQD (reference sequence). Between the trimmed V and J ends, which lost 3 bases and 4 bases, there was a span of 10 bases. The CDR3 is 13 residues long. CDR3 DNA: TGCGCCAGCAGTGAAGGGACGGGATACGAGCAGTACTTC. Its protein is CASSEGTGYEQYF.

This clone showed up many times. V usage is TRBV6-1 and J usage is TRBJ2-3; 8 bases line up with TRBD2. V shed 3 bases, J shed 2 bases, and the junction held 1 base outside the gene matches. The V gene's germline CDR1 is MNHNS and CDR2 SASEGT. The CDR3 is 14 amino acids. The CDR3 DNA reads as TGTGCCAGCAGTGACGGGAGGGCCACAGATACGCAGTATTTT. It translates to CASSDGRATDTQYF.

The chain joins TRBV12-5 to TRBJ1-5, with D perhaps TRBD1 (5 bases). The germline V and J ends were trimmed by 7 bases and 0 bases, with 22 bases remaining between them. There are 18 residues in the CDR3. CDR1 LGHNT and CDR2 FRNRAP come from the germline V gene. The CDR3 DNA is TGTGCTAGTGCCCCCCTCACCGGGCAGGGCTATAGCAATCAGCCCCAGCATTTT. It is translated as CASAPLTGQGYSNQPQHF.

The chain has TRBV28 and TRBJ1-5; unclear D gene. This CDR3 contains 13 residues. Germline CDR1 and CDR2: MDHEN and SYDVKM. Trimming pared 2 bases from V and 6 bases from J, leaving 8 bases between. DNA of the CDR3: TGTGCCAGCAGTTTAAGTGGAGGTCAGCCCCAGCATTTT. The encoded protein is CASSLSGGQPQHF.

In this sample, this clone turned up once. The V and J genes are TRBV11-2 and TRBJ1-2; possibly TRBD1 for D (5 bases). With 5 bases removed from V and 7 bases from J, the gap between germline ends came to 14 bases. In germline, CDR1 is SGHAT, CDR2 FQNNGV. There are 13 residues in the CDR3. CDR3 DNA sequence: TGTGCCAGCAGCCCCGGGTCTGGGGGTGGCTACACCTTC. It encodes CASSPGSGGGYTF.

The chain couples TRBV6-4 to TRBJ1-2; D is uncertain. Trimming removed 4 bases from V and 2 bases from J, with 11 bases in between. The CDR3 runs 14 residues. Germline CDR1 reads MRHNA; CDR2 reads SNTAGT. The CDR3 loop reads CASSAAASNYGYTF. The CDR3, as DNA: TGTGCCAGCAGTGCGGCGGCATCGAACTATGGCTACACCTTC.

The V gene is TRBV7-3, the J gene TRBJ1-2; D gene uncertain. Germline values: CDR1 SGHTA, CDR2 FQGTGA. The CDR3 has 16 residues. Trimming stripped 5 bases from V and 1 base from J, with 17 bases between. The CDR3, as DNA: TGTGCCAGCAGCCCTACTTTCTTGGGCAGTAACTATGGCTACACCTTC. It translates to CASSPTFLGSNYGYTF.

The J gene is TRBJ2-4, the V gene TRBV7-2; 7 bases agree with TRBD1. V lost 5 bases and J lost 3; bases outside the gene matches: 4. CDR1 and CDR2 (germline): SGHTA, FQGNSA. This CDR3 spans 14 amino acids. The CDR3 is CASSDRAGKNIQYF. The CDR3, as DNA: TGTGCCAGCAGCGACAGGGCAGGCAAAAACATTCAGTACTTC.

This clone was seen once. This chain links TRBV29-1 with TRBJ2-3; 10 nucleotides match TRBD2. The V gene end was trimmed by 7 bases and the J gene end by 0 bases; junction bases not matched to a gene: 4. This CDR3 spans 14 amino acids. Germline-derived CDR1 and CDR2 are SQVTM and ANQGSEA. The CDR3 DNA reads TGCAGCGCCGCAGCGGGGGGGAGCACAGATACGCAGTATTTT. It yields the protein CSAAAGGSTDTQYF.

The chain couples TRBV10-3 to TRBJ1-1; the D is unclear. The germline V gene has CDR1 ENHRY and CDR2 SYGVKD. V was shortened by 11 bases and J by 4 bases, with 20 bases between the two germline ends. The CDR3 consists of 14 residues. CDR3 sequence: CASCLDSTATEAFF. CDR3 DNA: TGTGCCTCATGTCTTGACTCAACGGCCACTGAAGCTTTCTTT.